This TCR beta chain was sequenced in a study of metastatic and nonmetastatic thyroid tumors. This clone occurred many times. TCRdb re-called the PCR reads through MiXCR. Here the sample spans 50,000 or so clones, less than 25% being singletons. CDR3 size: 10 residues. CDR1 is SGHAT and CDR2 is FQNNGV in the germline V gene. The V gene lost 4 bases and the J gene lost 8 bases, with 5 bases spanning the gap. Not a single patient had been given any form of treatment at any point before undergoing thyroid surgery. The chain recombines TRBV11-2 with TRBJ1-1, with D unresolved. Sequenced sample: blood. This receptor was obtained from a male donor with papillary thyroid cancer or a benign thyroid nodule (not recorded which). Some clones in this sample may be carry-over from other donors' samples. The CDR3 spells CASSSVEAFF. CDR3 nucleotide sequence: TGTGCCAGCAGCTCTGTGGAAGCTTTCTTT.